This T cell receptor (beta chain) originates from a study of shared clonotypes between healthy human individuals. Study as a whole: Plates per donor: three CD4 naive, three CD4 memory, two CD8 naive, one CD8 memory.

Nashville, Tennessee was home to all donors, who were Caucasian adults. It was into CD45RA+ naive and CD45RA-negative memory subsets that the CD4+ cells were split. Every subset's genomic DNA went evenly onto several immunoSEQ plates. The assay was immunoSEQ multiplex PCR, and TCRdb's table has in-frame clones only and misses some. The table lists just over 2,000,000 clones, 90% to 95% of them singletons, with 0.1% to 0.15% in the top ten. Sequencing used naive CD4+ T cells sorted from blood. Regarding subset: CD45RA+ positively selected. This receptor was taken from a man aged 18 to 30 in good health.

This CDR3 reads CASSLTSAKRAEQFF. The DNA of the CDR3 is TGTGCCAGCAGCTTGACAAGTGCGAAAAGGGCTGAGCAGTTCTTC. The gene calls are TRBV5-6 and TRBJ2-1; no definite D call. This CDR3 comprises 15 residues. Trimming left V 1 base short and J 9 bases short, with 17 bases between. The V gene's germline CDR1 is SGHDT and CDR2 YYEEEE.